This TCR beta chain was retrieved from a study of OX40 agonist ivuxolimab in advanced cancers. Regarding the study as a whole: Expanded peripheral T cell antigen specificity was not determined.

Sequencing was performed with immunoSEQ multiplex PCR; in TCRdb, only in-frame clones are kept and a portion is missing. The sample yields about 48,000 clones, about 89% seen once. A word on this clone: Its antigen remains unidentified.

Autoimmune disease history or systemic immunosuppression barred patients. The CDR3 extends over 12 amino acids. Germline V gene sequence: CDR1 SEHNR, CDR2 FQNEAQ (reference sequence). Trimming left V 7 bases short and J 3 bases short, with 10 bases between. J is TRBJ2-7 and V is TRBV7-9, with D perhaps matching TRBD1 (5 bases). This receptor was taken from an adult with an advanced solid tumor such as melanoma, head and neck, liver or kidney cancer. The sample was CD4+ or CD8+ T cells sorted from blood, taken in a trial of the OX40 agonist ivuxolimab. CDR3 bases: TGTGCCAGCATTTCCAGGGACTACGAGCAGTACTTC. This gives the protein CASISRDYEQYF.